The next 20 T cell receptor beta chains were all read from a single sample in a study of OX40 agonist ivuxolimab in advanced cancers. The assay was immunoSEQ multiplex PCR, and TCRdb's table has in-frame clones only and misses some. The profile shows tens of thousands of clones, about 80% of them singletons. Sequenced material: CD4+ or CD8+ T cells sorted from blood, taken in a trial of the OX40 agonist ivuxolimab. The source is an adult with an advanced solid tumor such as melanoma, head and neck, liver or kidney cancer.

V and J are TRBV29-1 and TRBJ2-3; 7 bases fit TRBD2. Germline lookup yields CDR1 SQVTM and CDR2 ANQGSEA. The V and J ends lost 4 bases and 0 bases, in that order; junction bases with no gene match: 13. The CDR3 spans 17 residues. CDR3 nucleotides: TGCAGCGTTGGGGAGGGCTGGCGGGGCACTAGCACAGATACGCAGTATTTT. The encoded protein is CSVGEGWRGTSTDTQYF.

About this clone: Other DNA sequences of this sample code for an identical CDR3. The V and J genes are TRBV18 and TRBJ2-5; D gene uncertain. Trimming pared 2 bases from V and 2 bases from J, leaving 6 bases between. CDR1 and CDR2 from the germline V gene are KGHSH and LQKENI. The CDR3 consists of 13 residues. The CDR3 DNA sequence: TGTGCCAGCTCACCAGGATTTCAAGAGACCCAGTACTTC. Its translation: CASSPGFQETQYF.

The sample holds a few counts of this clone. V gene TRBV2 combines with J gene TRBJ2-3; unclear D gene. Germline V CDR1 and CDR2: SNHLY, FYNNEI. The CDR3 spans 12 residues. V lost 6 bases and J lost 3, with 7 bases in between. This chain's CDR3 is CASRTGTDTQYF. DNA of the CDR3: TGTGCCAGCAGGACGGGTACAGATACGCAGTATTTT.

V is TRBV5-1 and J is TRBJ2-7, with D maybe TRBD2 (6 bases). CDR3 size: 13 residues. Germline assignment: CDR1 SGHRS and CDR2 YFSETQ. The V end was cut by 5 bases, the J end by 5 bases, with 14 bases between. The CDR3 nucleotides are TGCGCCAGCAGGGAAGGAGGGCCCCACGAGCAGTACTTC. Its translation: CASREGGPHEQYF.

CDR3: CASSLGGQGETQYF. For the CDR3, the DNA is TGTGCCAGCAGCTTAGGAGGACAGGGGGAGACCCAGTACTTC. V is TRBV7-9 and J is TRBJ2-5; TRBD1 matches at 9 bases. There are 14 residues in the CDR3. Germline V gene sequence: CDR1 SEHNR, CDR2 FQNEAQ (reference sequence). V lost 1 base, J lost 5 bases, and 2 bases stayed unmatched.

This chain joins TRBV10-2 and TRBJ1-1, with D perhaps TRBD1 (5 bases). Trimming left V 8 bases short and J 2 bases short, with 9 bases between. The CDR3 is 12 amino acids. The germline CDR1 and CDR2 sequences are WSHSY and SAAADI. CDR3 protein: CASGTGNTEAFF. The CDR3 nucleotides are TGCGCCAGCGGGACGGGTAACACTGAAGCTTTCTTT.

The rearrangement joins TRBV9 to TRBJ2-4, with 9 bases matching TRBD1. CDR3 length: 15 amino acids. The germline gives CDR1 SGDLS, CDR2 YYNGEE. Trimming at V came to 3 bases and at J to 2 bases, leaving 3 bases not matched to a gene. CDR3 in amino acids: CASSGDRVSKNIQYF. The CDR3 DNA follows: TGTGCCAGCAGCGGGGACAGGGTTTCCAAAAACATTCAGTACTTC.

The chain couples TRBV6-6 to TRBJ1-3; the match to TRBD1 covers 7 bases. V gave up 6 bases and J gave up 0 bases; unmatched junction bases: 8. This CDR3 has 16 residues. The germline V gene has CDR1 MNHNY and CDR2 SVGAGI (reference sequence). For the CDR3, the DNA is TGTGCCAGCAGCCCCGGGACAGCGAGCTCTGGAAACACCATATATTTT. This codes for CASSPGTASSGNTIYF.

The V gene is TRBV10-3, the J gene TRBJ2-7, with D possibly matching TRBD2 (5 bases). The CDR3 totals 12 residues. Germline values: CDR1 ENHRY, CDR2 SYGVKD. V was trimmed by 4 bases and J by 3 bases, leaving 7 bases between them. CDR3 bases: TGTGCCATCAGTGGACTAAACTACGAGCAGTACTTC. Translation gives CAISGLNYEQYF.

The J gene is TRBJ1-1, the V gene TRBV21-1. TRBV21-1 is a recognized pseudogene. The CDR3 contains 18 residues. The CDR3 region has the DNA TGTGCCAGCAGCAAAGCTAGAGGAGGTCACTGGAGCGGGCCTGAAGCTTTCTTT. Amino acids: CASSKARGGHWSGPEAFF.

V is TRBV10-1 and J is TRBJ1-1; D not resolved. The CDR3 is 13 residues long. In germline, CDR1 is WNHNN, CDR2 SYGVQD (reference sequence). The V and J ends lost 0 bases and 4 bases respectively, with 6 bases between them. Written as DNA, the CDR3 is TGCGCCAGCAGTGAGTCGGGGAGCACTGAAGCTTTCTTT. Translating it yields CASSESGSTEAFF.

CDR3 region: CASSLGAAGELFF. CDR3 nucleotides: TGCGCCAGCAGCTTGGGGGCAGCCGGGGAGCTGTTTTTT. The J gene is TRBJ2-2, the V gene TRBV5-1; no reliable D call. The CDR3 runs to 13 residues. Trimming stripped 0 bases from V and 6 bases from J, with 6 bases between. From germline, CDR1 is SGHRS and CDR2 YFSETQ. The full variable domain, completed using reference TRBV5-1 and TRBJ2-2, is KAGVTQTPRYLIKTRGQQVTLSCSPISGHRSVSWYQQTPGQGLQFLFEYFSETQRNKGNFPGRFSGRQFSNSRSEMNVSTLELGDSALYLCASSLGAAGELFFGEGSRLTVL.

This rearrangement joins TRBV29-1 to TRBJ2-1, with TRBD2 matching 11 bases. J lost 1 base, V lost 8 bases, and 7 bases had no gene match. Germline V gene sequence: CDR1 SQVTM, CDR2 ANQGSEA. CDR3 length: 15 residues. CDR3 DNA sequence: TGCAGCTCGGCTAGCGGGAGGAAGTCCTACAATGAGCAGTTCTTC. It yields the protein CSSASGRKSYNEQFF.

This clone occurred a few times. The chain recombines TRBV9 with TRBJ2-7; 7 bases agree with TRBD2. The CDR3 contains 14 residues. The germline V gene has CDR1 SGDLS and CDR2 YYNGEE. V was clipped by 1 base and J by 6 bases; unmatched bases: 7. CDR3 in DNA: TGTGCCAGCAGCGTAATTGCGGGAGCGAGCGAGCAGTACTTC. This gives the protein CASSVIAGASEQYF.

The chain uses TRBV9 and TRBJ1-3, with a tentative D call TRBD1 (5 bases). This CDR3 is 17 amino acids long. Germline values: CDR1 SGDLS, CDR2 YYNGEE. The V end was cut by 3 bases, the J end by 0 bases, with 16 bases between. In DNA form, the CDR3 reads TGTGCCAGCAGCGCGGGGGGGAGGTACCTCTCTGGAAACACCATATATTTT. Its protein is CASSAGGRYLSGNTIYF.

Only a few counts were recorded for this clone. The J gene is TRBJ2-6, the V gene TRBV10-1; TRBD1 matches 11 bases. Looked up from germline, CDR1 is WNHNN and CDR2 is SYGVQD (reference sequence). The V gene end was trimmed by 4 bases and the J gene end by 6 bases; junction bases not matched to a gene: 8. This CDR3 is 17 amino acids long. CDR3 sequence (DNA): TGCGCCAGCAGTGCGGGGGGACAGGGGGTTGAGGCCAACGTCCTGACTTTC. It specifies CASSAGGQGVEANVLTF.

This sequence joins TRBV27 and TRBJ2-7, with D perhaps matching TRBD1 or TRBD2 (6 bases each). CDR3 size: 15 residues. CDR1 is MNHEY and CDR2 is SMNVEV in the germline V gene (reference sequence). V was shortened by 7 bases and J by 2 bases, with 18 bases between the two germline ends. CDR3 sequence (DNA): TGTGCCAGCACCCAGGGCGGGGCAGGGGCCTACGAGCAGTACTTC. Translating it yields CASTQGGAGAYEQYF.

This chain links TRBV9 with TRBJ2-2; D not certain. CDR1 and CDR2 from the germline V gene are SGDLS and YYNGEE. The CDR3 has 14 residues. The V end was cut by 4 bases, the J end by 6 bases, with 13 bases between. The CDR3 reads CASSSQRAAGELFF. The CDR3 DNA reads as TGTGCCAGCAGCTCCCAAAGGGCTGCCGGGGAGCTGTTTTTT.

The rearrangement links TRBV30 to TRBJ2-2; the match to TRBD2 covers 10 bases. This CDR3 comprises 14 residues. The V and J ends lost 5 bases and 1 base, in that order; junction bases with no gene match: 1. Germline V gives CDR1 GTSNPN, CDR2 SVGIG (reference sequence). The CDR3 protein is CAWSSGRNTGELFF. The CDR3 DNA is TGTGCCTGGTCTAGCGGGAGGAACACCGGGGAGCTGTTTTTT.

This chain links TRBV15 with TRBJ2-7, with TRBD1 matching 7 bases. The CDR3 has 15 amino acids. Germline values: CDR1 LNHNV, CDR2 YYDKDF (reference sequence). V lost 3 bases, J lost 2 bases, and 7 bases stayed unmatched. The DNA for the CDR3 is TGTGCCACCAGCAGCCAAGGGGGCCCCACCTACGAGCAGTACTTC. Translated, it gives CATSSQGGPTYEQYF.